These 26 T cell receptor beta chains were sequenced from one sample in a study of shared clonotypes between healthy human individuals. Some clones are missing from TCRdb's copy, which holds only in-frame ones; the method was immunoSEQ multiplex PCR. The sample carries 740,000 or so clones, less than 80% recorded once. The sequenced sample consisted of memory CD4+ T cells sorted from blood. Subset: CD45RA-negative fraction. All receptors derive from a woman aged 30 to 39 in good health.

The V and J genes are TRBV30 and TRBJ1-1; D remains unclear. Germline V gene lookup returns CDR1 GTSNPN and CDR2 SVGIG (reference sequence). The CDR3 is made up of 13 amino acids. Trimming pared 4 bases from V and 5 bases from J, leaving 14 bases between. For the CDR3, the DNA is TGTGCCTGGAAACTAACCTCTACGACTGAAGCTTTCTTT. It codes for CAWKLTSTTEAFF.

V is TRBV7-9 and J is TRBJ2-7; TRBD2 matches at 8 bases. From germline, CDR1 is SEHNR and CDR2 FQNEAQ (reference sequence). The length of the CDR3 is 19 residues. V lost 2 bases, J lost 2 bases, and 17 bases stayed unmatched. In nucleotides, the CDR3 is TGTGCCAGCAGCTTACGCGGTAGCGGGAAGTCGGGCGCCCCCTACGAGCAGTACTTC. This gives the protein CASSLRGSGKSGAPYEQYF.

V is TRBV27 and J is TRBJ2-7; 7 positions agree with TRBD2. With V trimmed by 3 bases and J by 3 bases, 8 bases remained unmatched. CDR3 size: 15 residues. In germline, CDR1 is MNHEY, CDR2 SMNVEV (reference sequence). CDR3 loop: CASSFGLVGLYEQYF. For the CDR3, the DNA is TGTGCCAGCAGTTTCGGACTAGTTGGGCTCTACGAGCAGTACTTC.

This rearrangement joins TRBV28 to TRBJ2-5, with a weak D call TRBD1 (5 bases). This CDR3 contains 13 residues. Germline V gene lookup returns CDR1 MDHEN and CDR2 SYDVKM. V lost 3 bases and J 4 bases, leaving 9 bases between the germline ends. The CDR3 nucleotides are TGTGCCAGCAGTTTCATGGGGCGAGAGACCCAGTACTTC. It yields the protein CASSFMGRETQYF. The full variable domain, rest sourced from reference TRBV28 and TRBJ2-5, is DVKVTQSSRYLVKRTGEKVFLECVQDMDHENMFWYRQDPGLGLRLIYFSYDVKMKEKGDIPEGYSVSREKKERFSLILESASTNQTSMYLCASSFMGRETQYFGPGTRLLVL.

The sample holds a few counts of this clone. The V gene is TRBV4-1, the J gene TRBJ1-1, with D unclear. This CDR3 spans 15 amino acids. With 0 bases removed from V and 1 base from J, the gap between germline ends came to 9 bases. Germline V gene lookup returns CDR1 MGHRA and CDR2 YSYEKL. The CDR3 sequence is CASSQEPFANTEAFF. For the CDR3, the DNA is TGCGCCAGCAGCCAAGAACCGTTCGCGAACACTGAAGCTTTCTTT.

The gene calls are TRBV19 and TRBJ2-2; 11 positions agree with TRBD2. The CDR3 totals 15 residues. CDR1 and CDR2 (germline): LNHDA, SQIVND (reference sequence). J was trimmed by 3 bases and V by 7 bases; bases with no gene match: 4. The DNA for the CDR3 is TGTGCCAGTACCCCGGGACTAGCGGACACCGGGGAGCTGTTTTTT. This gives the protein CASTPGLADTGELFF.

This chain joins TRBV6-5 and TRBJ1-4; TRBD1 matches 8 bases. The J segment lost 5 bases and the V segment lost 10 bases, leaving 3 bases of the junction unmatched. Germline lookup yields CDR1 MNHEY and CDR2 SVGAGI. The length of the CDR3 is 12 residues. The CDR3 DNA reads as TGTGCCACCAGGGACAGGAATGAAAAACTGTTTTTT. It encodes CATRDRNEKLFF.

The chain combines TRBV5-6 with TRBJ1-2; the D gene is possibly TRBD1 (6 bases). This CDR3 comprises 17 residues. The germline V and J ends were trimmed by 1 base and 3 bases, with 19 bases remaining between them. Germline CDR1 and CDR2: SGHDT and YYEEEE. Written as DNA, the CDR3 is TGTGCCAGCAGCTTGTTGTTTCCGCAGGGGTCGGACTATGGCTACACCTTC. Protein: CASSLLFPQGSDYGYTF.

The rearrangement links TRBV5-4 to TRBJ2-3; TRBD2 is a possible D gene (5 bases). The CDR3 loop spans 15 amino acids. Per germline, CDR1 SGHNT and CDR2 YYREEE (reference sequence). Trimming stripped 4 bases from V and 4 bases from J, with 16 bases between. The CDR3 coding sequence is TGTGCCAGCAGCCGACTGTTGGGAGCGGCAGATACGCAGTATTTT. It encodes CASSRLLGAADTQYF.

The V call is TRBV11-1, the J call TRBJ2-5; possible D gene TRBD2, 6 bases. V was shortened by 2 bases and J by 9 bases, with 19 bases between the two germline ends. Looked up from germline, CDR1 is SGHAT and CDR2 is FQDESV (reference sequence). The CDR3 loop spans 15 amino acids. The chain's CDR3 is CASSLTVVQVAAQYF. CDR3 bases: TGTGCCAGCAGCTTAACGGTGGTGCAGGTAGCGGCCCAGTACTTC.

V is TRBV4-2 and J is TRBJ2-4, with 12 bases lining up with TRBD2. The CDR3 loop spans 17 amino acids. Germline V gene lookup returns CDR1 LGHNA and CDR2 YNFKEQ. V lost 3 bases and J lost 6; bases outside the gene matches: 9. This CDR3 reads CASSHPLAGGVGNIQYF. The CDR3 region has the DNA TGTGCCAGCAGCCACCCTCTAGCGGGAGGGGTGGGAAACATTCAGTACTTC.

The chain joins TRBV9 to TRBJ2-2, with a possible D match to TRBD2 (5 bases). V lost 4 bases to trimming and J lost 2 bases, with 9 bases between them. Germline-derived CDR1 and CDR2 are SGDLS and YYNGEE. This CDR3 has 14 residues. CDR3 DNA sequence: TGTGCCAGCAGCTCCAGCGGAAACACCGGGGAGCTGTTTTTT. Encoded protein: CASSSSGNTGELFF.

The genes are TRBV6-1 and TRBJ2-5, with D hard to call. The CDR3 is 13 residues long. Germline CDR1 reads MNHNS; CDR2 reads SASEGT. Trimming pared 0 bases from V and 5 bases from J, leaving 7 bases between. CDR3 loop: CASSEALRETQYF. The CDR3 nucleotides read TGTGCCAGCAGTGAAGCGCTGAGGGAGACCCAGTACTTC.

This chain uses TRBV5-1 with TRBJ2-7; 10 bases are shared with TRBD1. Germline V gives CDR1 SGHRS, CDR2 YFSETQ. The CDR3 is 15 amino acids. V shed 4 bases and J 2 bases; nucleotides not matched to a gene: 6. The chain's CDR3 is CASSTGTGATYEQYF. The CDR3 DNA reads TGCGCCAGCAGCACAGGGACAGGGGCAACCTACGAGCAGTACTTC. The full variable domain, its missing parts supplied by reference TRBV5-1 and TRBJ2-7, is KAGVTQTPRYLIKTRGQQVTLSCSPISGHRSVSWYQQTPGQGLQFLFEYFSETQRNKGNFPGRFSGRQFSNSRSEMNVSTLELGDSALYLCASSTGTGATYEQYFGPGTRLTVT.

The CDR3: CASSYFLNTEAFF. Written as DNA, the CDR3 is TGTGCCAGCAGTTACTTTCTGAACACTGAAGCTTTCTTT. The chain uses TRBV6-6 and TRBJ1-1; D uncertain. Germline CDR1 and CDR2: MNHNY and SVGAGI (reference sequence). The CDR3 covers 13 residues. V lost 1 base to trimming and J lost 0 bases, with 3 bases between them.

The J gene is TRBJ2-6, the V gene TRBV27; 10 bases match TRBD1. The CDR3 has 20 residues. J lost 0 bases, V lost 6 bases, and 14 bases had no gene match. Germline-derived CDR1 and CDR2 are MNHEY and SMNVEV (reference sequence). CDR3 protein: CASRKMGLGQGSSGANVLTF. The DNA for the CDR3 is TGTGCCAGCAGAAAGATGGGGCTGGGACAGGGGTCCTCTGGGGCCAACGTCCTGACTTTC.

The chain recombines TRBV5-4 with TRBJ2-5; D is possibly TRBD1 or TRBD2 (6 bases each). Looked up from germline, CDR1 is SGHNT and CDR2 is YYREEE (reference sequence). This CDR3 has 14 residues. Trimming left V 2 bases short and J 5 bases short, with 13 bases between. CDR3 in amino acids: CASSFQGTSETQYF. For the CDR3, the DNA is TGTGCCAGCAGCTTTCAGGGGACTTCGGAGACCCAGTACTTC. Full variable domain (remainder filled in from reference TRBV5-4 and TRBJ2-5): ETGVTQSPTHLIKTRGQQVTLRCSSQSGHNTVSWYQQALGQGPQFIFQYYREEENGRGNFPPRFSGLQFPNYSSELNVNALELDDSALYLCASSFQGTSETQYFGPGTRLLVL.

The rearrangement joins TRBV9 to TRBJ2-5; TRBD2 aligns across 9 bases. Germline trimming cut 3 bases from V and 1 base from J; bases unmatched to any gene: 4. This CDR3 contains 15 residues. Germline values: CDR1 SGDLS, CDR2 YYNGEE. The CDR3 sequence: CASSASGNLQETQYF. The CDR3 nucleotides are TGTGCCAGCAGCGCTAGCGGGAACCTCCAAGAGACCCAGTACTTC.

Only a few counts were recorded for this clone. The chain combines TRBV28 with TRBJ2-2; D unresolved. Germline V CDR1 and CDR2: MDHEN, SYDVKM. The length of the CDR3 is 15 residues. V was pared by 5 bases and J by 5 bases, with 15 bases between. The DNA for the CDR3 is TGTGCCAGCAGTCGGTCGCTCCGGGTGACCGGGGAGCTGTTTTTT. Amino acid sequence: CASSRSLRVTGELFF.

The sample holds one count of this clone. The chain employs TRBV30 and TRBJ1-3; D is unclear. There are 14 residues in the CDR3. V lost 4 bases, J lost 0 bases, and 10 bases lay in between. Germline assignment: CDR1 GTSNPN and CDR2 SVGIG (reference sequence). The CDR3 sequence: CAWTVGNSGNTIYF. The CDR3 coding sequence is TGTGCCTGGACGGTCGGGAACTCTGGAAACACCATATATTTT.

The chain is built from TRBV19 and TRBJ2-3, with TRBD2 matching 12 bases. With V trimmed by 6 bases and J by 3 bases, 7 bases remained unmatched. The germline V gene has CDR1 LNHDA and CDR2 SQIVND (reference sequence). The CDR3 sequence is 16 residues long. CDR3 nucleotides: TGTGCCAGTAGGAGACTAGCGGGAGAGTGGACAGATACGCAGTATTTT. This encodes CASRRLAGEWTDTQYF.

The chain carries TRBV5-1 and TRBJ1-1; TRBD1 matches at 9 bases. Germline assignment: CDR1 SGHRS and CDR2 YFSETQ. The CDR3 covers 17 residues. V dropped 2 bases and J dropped 4; count of bases not matched to a gene: 12. DNA of the CDR3: TGCGCCAGCAGCTTTCCGCTGGGACAGGGTTCCTCCACTGAAGCTTTCTTT. The encoded protein is CASSFPLGQGSSTEAFF.

The chain uses TRBV5-4 and TRBJ2-5; D unresolved. Germline V gene sequence: CDR1 SGHNT, CDR2 YYREEE (reference sequence). The CDR3 is made up of 14 amino acids. V was cut by 1 base and J by 6 bases, with 13 bases left in between. CDR3 region: CASSLKVGPKTQYF. The CDR3 coding sequence is TGTGCCAGCAGCTTGAAGGTGGGCCCTAAGACCCAGTACTTC.

V is TRBV11-1 and J is TRBJ1-3; D uncertain. Germline CDR1 SGHAT, CDR2 FQDESV (reference sequence). V was clipped by 6 bases and J by 1 base, with 10 bases between them. The CDR3 is 14 amino acids. CDR3 amino acids: CASRELTSGNTIYF. The CDR3 region has the DNA TGTGCCAGCAGGGAACTTACTTCTGGAAACACCATATATTTT. The complete variable domain, with remaining parts taken from reference TRBV11-1 and TRBJ1-3, reads EAEVAQSPRYKITEKSQAVAFWCDPISGHATLYWYRQILGQGPELLVQFQDESVVDDSQLPKDRFSAERLKGVDSTLKIQPAELGDSAMYLCASRELTSGNTIYFGEGSWLTVV.

V usage is TRBV6-5 and J usage is TRBJ1-4; D may be TRBD1 (6 bases). V was clipped by 7 bases and J by 4 bases, with 16 bases between them. Germline loops: CDR1 MNHEY, CDR2 SVGAGI. The CDR3 has 15 amino acids. CDR3 in DNA: TGTGCCAGCAAAGGAACACAGGGTGGTAATGAAAAACTGTTTTTT. It specifies CASKGTQGGNEKLFF.

The chain links TRBV30 to TRBJ1-3, with D unclear. The germline V gene has CDR1 GTSNPN and CDR2 SVGIG (reference sequence). The CDR3 sequence is 13 residues long. V lost 5 bases to trimming and J lost 0 bases, with 8 bases between them. CDR3 region: CAWGLVSGNTIYF. CDR3 nucleotide sequence: TGTGCCTGGGGATTGGTCTCTGGAAACACCATATATTTT.